The 13 T cell receptor beta chains below were found in one sample sequenced in a study of T cell responses to AZD1222 COVID-19 vaccine listed by TCRdb under 2021. The intended sense of this specimen's time point label: baseline before first vaccination. Receptor amplification or capture employed the immunoSEQ multiplex PCR assay. TCRdb carries this immuneACCESS record with in-frame sequences only. Its versions omit some clonotypes, under half of them owing to an unresolved V gene in the studies checked, with the rest unexplained. The sample profile shows 100,000 to 150,000 clones; less than 95% of them were found once. In total, the top ten clones hold roughly 7.2% of the sample. Sequencing was performed on peripheral blood, taken on day 0 of AZD1222 vaccination. The receptors shown here come from an adult in good health.

The rearrangement joins TRBV30 to TRBJ2-5; 12 bases line up with TRBD2. The junction had 2 bases not matched to a gene; V was cut back by 1 base and J by 2 bases. The CDR3 spans 15 residues. CDR1 and CDR2 from the germline V gene are GTSNPN and SVGIG (reference sequence). The CDR3 region is CAWSAGLAGQETQYF. The CDR3 nucleotides read TGTGCCTGGAGTGCAGGACTAGCGGGACAAGAGACCCAGTACTTC.

The genes are TRBV5-1 and TRBJ1-4; 9 bases map to TRBD1. The length of the CDR3 is 15 residues. CDR1 and CDR2 from the germline V gene are SGHRS and YFSETQ. V trimming: 1 base; J trimming: 8 bases; junction bases outside the gene matches: 6. The CDR3 region is CASSLTGDREEKLFF. Written as DNA, the CDR3 is TGCGCCAGCAGCTTGACAGGGGACAGGGAGGAAAAACTGTTTTTT.

This sequence joins TRBV6-2 or TRBV6-3 and TRBJ1-5, with a weak D call TRBD1 (5 bases). CDR1 is MNHEY, CDR2 SVGEGT, per germline. The CDR3 length is 14 residues. V was pared by 6 bases and J by 2 bases, with 11 bases between. The DNA for the CDR3 is TGTGCCAGCAGCCTGGGGCGGCGCAATCAGCCCCAGCATTTT. Its translation: CASSLGRRNQPQHF.

CDR3 DNA: TGTGCCTGGAGTCGGACAGGGCTGGGTGAAAAACTGTTTTTT. As protein: CAWSRTGLGEKLFF. This rearrangement joins TRBV30 to TRBJ1-4; 8 bases agree with TRBD1. V trimming: 2 bases; J trimming: 7 bases; junction bases outside the gene matches: 6. This CDR3 has 14 residues. Germline V gene sequence: CDR1 GTSNPN, CDR2 SVGIG (reference sequence).

The V call is TRBV4-3, the J call TRBJ1-5, with D possibly being TRBD1 (6 bases). Germline CDR1 and CDR2: LGHNA and YSLEER. V lost 1 base and J lost 0, with 7 bases in between. The CDR3 runs to 15 residues. The chain's CDR3 is CASSQVTGSNQPQHF. The CDR3 DNA sequence: TGCGCCAGCAGCCAAGTGACAGGTAGCAATCAGCCCCAGCATTTT.

This rearrangement joins TRBV24-1 to TRBJ1-2, with a possible D match to TRBD1 (5 bases). Trimming removed 3 bases from V and 1 base from J, with 14 bases in between. CDR1 is KGHDR and CDR2 is SFDVKD in the germline V gene. The CDR3 extends over 16 amino acids. CDR3: CATSDTGTRGNYGYTF. DNA for the CDR3: TGTGCCACCAGTGATACCGGGACGCGAGGTAACTATGGCTACACCTTC.

The chain is built from TRBV18 and TRBJ1-1, with D unclear. The germline V and J ends were trimmed by 6 bases and 7 bases, with 12 bases remaining between them. The CDR3 totals 12 residues. Germline assignment: CDR1 KGHSH and CDR2 LQKENI. The chain's CDR3 is CASSLLSGEAFF. In nucleotides, the CDR3 is TGTGCCAGCTCCCTGTTGTCGGGTGAAGCTTTCTTT. The whole variable domain, filled in from reference TRBV18 and TRBJ1-1, reads NAGVMQNPRHLVRRRGQEARLRCSPMKGHSHVYWYRQLPEEGLKFMVYLQKENIIDESGMPKERFSAEFPKEGPSILRIQQVVRGDSAAYFCASSLLSGEAFFGQGTRLTVV.

The gene calls are TRBV4-1 and TRBJ1-6; D is perhaps TRBD1 (5 bases). V lost 7 bases and J 7 bases, leaving 17 bases between the germline ends. The germline V gene encodes CDR1 MGHRA and CDR2 YSYEKL. The CDR3 consists of 15 residues. CDR3 in DNA: TGCGCCAGCACCAAAGAGCGGGGCCTAAATTCACCCCTCCACTTT. Translating it yields CASTKERGLNSPLHF.

The genes are TRBV28 and TRBJ1-1; D possibly corresponds to TRBD1 (5 bases). Trimming shortened V by 5 bases and J by 10 bases, and 17 bases separated the two germline ends. Germline V gives CDR1 MDHEN, CDR2 SYDVKM. There are 13 residues in the CDR3. The DNA for the CDR3 is TGTGCCAGCAGTCCCTCCTGGGACGGGGGAGCTTTCTTT. It translates to CASSPSWDGGAFF.

This chain connects TRBV12-3 or TRBV12-4 to TRBJ1-2; maybe TRBD1 (5 bases). V lost 5 bases and J lost 4, with 11 bases in between. CDR3 size: 13 residues. CDR3 bases: TGTGCCAGCAGTCCGGGGGGGAGCTATGGCTACACCTTC. Encoded protein: CASSPGGSYGYTF.

The J gene is TRBJ2-1, the V gene TRBV7-2; 8 bases fit TRBD2. Trimming removed 1 base from V and 8 bases from J; junction bases left unmatched: 10. CDR3 size: 16 residues. Germline V lookup: CDR1 SGHTA, CDR2 FQGNSA. This chain's CDR3 is CASSLGAGGAGYEQFF. The CDR3 region has the DNA TGTGCCAGCAGCTTAGGGGCCGGGGGGGCTGGCTATGAGCAGTTCTTC.

The chain combines TRBV28 with TRBJ1-2, with D hard to call. The V end lost 7 bases, the J end lost 4 bases, and 22 bases lay between the germline ends. Germline V gene lookup returns CDR1 MDHEN and CDR2 SYDVKM. This CDR3 is built from 16 residues. For the CDR3, the DNA is TGTGCCAGCAATCTCGGACCTCCCGCTCCCCGCTATGGCTACACCTTC. Residues: CASNLGPPAPRYGYTF.

V gene TRBV4-2 combines with J gene TRBJ2-2; 7 nucleotides align to TRBD2. The germline gives CDR1 LGHNA, CDR2 YNFKEQ. Unmatched junction bases numbered 7, after V lost 0 bases and J lost 6 bases. The CDR3 length is 16 residues. CDR3 loop: CASSQEGGVQAGELFF. The CDR3 DNA reads as TGTGCCAGCAGCCAAGAGGGGGGGGTTCAGGCCGGGGAGCTGTTTTTT.